These T cell receptor beta chains were read from a single sample in a study of cytomegalovirus exposure and HLA in healthy donors. Only in-frame clones appear in the TCRdb table, and some are missing; sequencing was by immunoSEQ multiplex PCR. This table holds 150,000 to 200,000 clones, roughly 77% found once. The sequenced material came from PBMCs. These receptors all stem from a woman aged 45-65 years in good health and CMV-seronegative. CDR3s include the opening cysteine and the closing phenylalanine or tryptophan. A D gene is named only where the DNA matches it firmly. Rows give clone size only sometimes, using once, few, many, or a class for an expanded clone.

abundance,j_gene,v_gene,d_gene,CDR3aa,CDR3nt
-,TRBJ1-2,TRBV6-5,TRBD1,CASSYSVTGDGYTF,TGTGCCAGCAGTTACTCGGTGACAGGGGATGGCTACACCTTC
few,TRBJ1-1,TRBV30,-,CAWSVRGGRGEAFF,TGTGCCTGGAGTGTGCGCGGGGGTAGAGGTGAAGCTTTCTTT
-,TRBJ2-1,TRBV9,TRBD1,CASSVWGQSSYNEQFF,TGTGCCAGCAGCGTATGGGGACAGAGCTCCTACAATGAGCAGTTCTTC
-,TRBJ1-2,TRBV7-2,-,CASSPILGLSSGYTF,TGTGCCAGCAGCCCAATTTTGGGCTTGTCATCTGGCTACACCTTC
-,TRBJ1-2,TRBV6-1,TRBD1,CASSDSGQASYGYTF,TGTGCCAGCAGTGACTCGGGACAGGCAAGTTATGGCTACACCTTC
few,TRBJ1-3,TRBV3-1/TRBV3-2,-,CARRGTIYF,TGTGCCAGGCGGGGCACCATATATTTT
-,TRBJ1-2,TRBV5-8,-,CASSLRRGGPYGYTF,TGTGCCAGCAGCTTGAGAAGGGGCGGTCCCTATGGCTACACCTTC
once,TRBJ1-1,TRBV14,-,CASSLRGTEAFF,TGTGCCAGCAGCCTACGGGGAACTGAAGCTTTCTTT
-,TRBJ1-4,TRBV11-2,TRBD1,CASSLGPGQPNEKLFF,TGTGCCAGCAGCTTAGGTCCGGGACAGCCTAATGAAAAACTGTTTTTT
few,TRBJ1-3,TRBV6-5,TRBD1,CASSGTVGNTIYF,TGTGCCAGCAGTGGGACAGTAGGAAACACCATATATTTT
-,TRBJ1-2,TRBV9,-,CASALGRQGLNYGYTF,TGTGCCAGCGCTCTAGGACGGCAGGGCTTAAACTATGGCTACACCTTC
-,TRBJ2-7,TRBV7-2,-,CASSSVPYEQYF,TGTGCCAGCAGCTCAGTCCCCTACGAGCAGTACTTC
few,TRBJ1-5,TRBV6-1,-,CASAKDYSNQPQHF,TGTGCCAGCGCGAAAGACTATAGCAATCAGCCCCAGCATTTT
-,TRBJ2-7,TRBV6-5,TRBD2,CASKFSGERLYEQYF,TGTGCCAGCAAGTTTAGCGGGGAAAGGCTCTACGAGCAGTACTTC
-,TRBJ1-1,TRBV19,-,CASSILRRDTEAFF,TGTGCCAGTAGTATATTGCGGAGGGACACTGAAGCTTTCTTT
-,TRBJ2-1,TRBV6-1,-,CASHPKLLYNEQFF,TGTGCCAGCCATCCGAAACTGTTATACAATGAGCAGTTCTTC
-,TRBJ1-1,TRBV5-8,TRBD1,CASRLNGQGPTEAFF,TGTGCCAGCAGACTGAATGGACAGGGTCCCACTGAAGCTTTCTTT
-,TRBJ2-7,TRBV10-3,TRBD1,CAISVGQGASEQYF,TGTGCCATCAGTGTCGGACAGGGGGCTAGCGAGCAGTACTTC
-,TRBJ1-2,TRBV5-6,-,CASSVGAGDSRYGYTF,TGTGCCAGCAGCGTGGGCGCGGGGGATAGTCGCTATGGCTACACCTTC
-,TRBJ2-2,TRBV7-3,TRBD1,CASSPPGGNTGELFF,TGTGCCAGCAGCCCCCCAGGGGGCAACACCGGGGAGCTGTTTTTT
-,TRBJ2-3,TRBV7-2,-,CASSLMGEGTDTQYF,TGTGCCAGCAGCTTAATGGGAGAGGGCACAGATACGCAGTATTTT
-,TRBJ2-7,TRBV5-6,TRBD1,CASSLLGTDYEQYF,TGTGCCAGCAGCTTGTTGGGGACAGATTACGAGCAGTACTTC
-,TRBJ1-2,TRBV6-5,-,CASSYQEGYTF,TGTGCCAGCAGTTATCAAGAGGGCTACACCTTC
few,TRBJ2-3,TRBV6-5,-,CASARTSGPDTQYF,TGTGCCAGCGCCCGGACCAGCGGTCCAGATACGCAGTATTTT
-,TRBJ1-2,TRBV25-1,-,CASSERRKTGYGYTF,TGTGCCAGCAGTGAAAGAAGGAAGACGGGCTATGGCTACACCTTC
-,TRBJ2-7,TRBV7-2,TRBD2,CASSWTSGSSSYEQYF,TGTGCCAGCAGCTGGACTAGCGGGAGTTCGTCCTACGAGCAGTACTTC
-,TRBJ1-1,TRBV6-5,-,CASSSQEGASEAFF,TGTGCCAGCAGTTCCCAGGAAGGTGCCAGTGAAGCTTTCTTT
-,TRBJ1-1,TRBV7-2,-,CASSAQTGNTEAFF,TGTGCCAGCAGCGCACAGACCGGGAACACTGAAGCTTTCTTT
-,TRBJ2-2,TRBV5-1,TRBD2,CASSLAGLVSPGELFF,TGCGCCAGCAGCTTGGCGGGACTAGTTTCTCCCGGGGAGCTGTTTTTT
once,TRBJ1-1,TRBV11-2,-,CASSSPGAGNTEAFF,TGTGCCAGCAGCTCCCCAGGGGCGGGGAACACTGAAGCTTTCTTT
-,TRBJ2-5,TRBV5-4,TRBD2,CASSFRREGETQYF,TGTGCCAGCAGCTTTCGTCGGGAGGGAGAGACCCAGTACTTC
-,TRBJ2-7,TRBV15,TRBD2,CATSRLQLAGIHEQYF,TGTGCCACCAGCAGACTTCAACTAGCGGGAATACACGAGCAGTACTTC
-,TRBJ2-7,TRBV7-9,TRBD1,CASRTTGDEQYF,TGTGCCAGCAGGACGACAGGGGATGAGCAGTACTTC
-,TRBJ2-1,TRBV2,TRBD2,CASSDEGLAANEQFF,TGTGCCAGCAGTGATGAGGGACTAGCGGCCAATGAGCAGTTCTTC
-,TRBJ1-5,TRBV7-2,-,CASSLARGRSNQPQHF,TGTGCCAGCAGCTTAGCTCGGGGTAGGAGCAATCAGCCCCAGCATTTT
-,TRBJ1-5,TRBV19,-,CASSKLGVFQPQHF,TGTGCCAGTTCCAAGTTAGGGGTTTTCCAGCCCCAGCATTTT
-,TRBJ2-1,TRBV28,-,CASSFWSSTQYEQLF,TGTGCCAGCAGTTTTTGGTCTAGTACCCAGTATGAGCAGCTCTTC
-,TRBJ2-3,TRBV6-5,-,CASSYVPSTSTDTQYF,TGTGCCAGCAGTTATGTACCTTCTACCAGCACAGATACGCAGTATTTT
few,TRBJ2-7,TRBV10-3,-,CAISPTGPLEQYF,TGTGCCATCAGCCCAACCGGTCCTCTCGAGCAGTACTTC
-,TRBJ2-7,TRBV7-9,TRBD2,CASSAAGLAGGLVSYEQYF,TGTGCCAGCAGCGCAGCGGGACTAGCGGGAGGTTTGGTCTCCTACGAGCAGTACTTC
-,TRBJ2-5,TRBV19,-,CASRQEETQYF,TGTGCCAGTAGGCAGGAAGAGACCCAGTACTTC
-,TRBJ1-2,TRBV7-8,-,CASSLVAVGVGGYTF,TGTGCCAGCAGCTTAGTGGCTGTCGGGGTTGGTGGCTACACCTTC
-,TRBJ1-5,TRBV2,-,CASSDLSSRNQPQHF,TGTGCCAGCAGTGACCTCTCCTCGAGGAATCAGCCCCAGCATTTT
few,TRBJ2-3,TRBV6-1,TRBD2,CASSSSGGRYTQYF,TGTGCCAGCAGTTCTAGCGGGGGTCGATATACGCAGTATTTT
few,TRBJ2-2,TRBV5-1,-,CASTSSVTGELFF,TGCGCCAGCACATCTAGCGTAACCGGGGAGCTGTTTTTT
-,TRBJ2-2,TRBV2,TRBD1,CASSEATGLVGELFF,TGTGCCAGCAGTGAAGCGACAGGGTTGGTCGGGGAGCTGTTTTTT
-,TRBJ2-3,TRBV28,TRBD1,CASRVTKTRTGGTDTQYF,TGTGCCAGCAGAGTTACCAAAACGCGGACAGGGGGCACAGATACGCAGTATTTT
-,TRBJ2-2,TRBV6-1,-,CASSGQVSLATGELFF,TGTGCCAGCAGTGGACAGGTTTCGTTGGCAACCGGGGAGCTGTTTTTT
-,TRBJ1-2,TRBV7-9,TRBD1,CASSYRTGDGYTF,TGTGCCAGCAGCTACCGGACAGGGGACGGCTACACCTTC
-,TRBJ2-3,TRBV5-4,-,CASSSGGLGTDTQYF,TGTGCCAGCAGTTCGGGGGGCCTTGGTACAGATACGCAGTATTTT
once,TRBJ1-2,TRBV7-3,TRBD1,CASSLRQGDGYTF,TGTGCCAGCAGCTTAAGGCAGGGGGATGGCTACACCTTC